This T cell receptor beta chain was sequenced during a study of shared clonotypes between healthy human individuals. Study at large: For every donor, three CD4 naive, three CD4 memory, two CD8 naive and one CD8 memory plates were used.

The genomic DNA of each subset was split evenly across several immunoSEQ plates. Some clones are missing from TCRdb's copy, which holds only in-frame ones; the method was immunoSEQ multiplex PCR. The sample lists millions of clones, 90% to 95% seen once, with under 0.15% in the top ten. Study findings and constraints: When compared with the clonotypes that were shared by all four sorted-subset donors, the non-shared clonotypes turned out to have lower generation probabilities.

Germline assignment: CDR1 SGHVS and CDR2 FQNEAQ. Trimming stripped 0 bases from V and 2 bases from J, with 7 bases between. This CDR3 comprises 15 residues. Details on this clone: Its antigen remains unknown.

Those who donated, Caucasian adults without exception, all lived in Nashville, Tennessee. The sequence came from a man between 18 and 29 years old in good health. The chain recombines TRBV7-8 with TRBJ2-2; D might be TRBD1 or TRBD2, each matching 5 bases. Sequenced input: naive CD4+ T cells sorted from blood. Subset meaning: CD45RA+ positively selected. The CDR3 protein is CASSLAGTNTGELFF. The CDR3 DNA reads as TGTGCCAGCAGCTTAGCGGGGACCAACACCGGGGAGCTGTTTTTT.